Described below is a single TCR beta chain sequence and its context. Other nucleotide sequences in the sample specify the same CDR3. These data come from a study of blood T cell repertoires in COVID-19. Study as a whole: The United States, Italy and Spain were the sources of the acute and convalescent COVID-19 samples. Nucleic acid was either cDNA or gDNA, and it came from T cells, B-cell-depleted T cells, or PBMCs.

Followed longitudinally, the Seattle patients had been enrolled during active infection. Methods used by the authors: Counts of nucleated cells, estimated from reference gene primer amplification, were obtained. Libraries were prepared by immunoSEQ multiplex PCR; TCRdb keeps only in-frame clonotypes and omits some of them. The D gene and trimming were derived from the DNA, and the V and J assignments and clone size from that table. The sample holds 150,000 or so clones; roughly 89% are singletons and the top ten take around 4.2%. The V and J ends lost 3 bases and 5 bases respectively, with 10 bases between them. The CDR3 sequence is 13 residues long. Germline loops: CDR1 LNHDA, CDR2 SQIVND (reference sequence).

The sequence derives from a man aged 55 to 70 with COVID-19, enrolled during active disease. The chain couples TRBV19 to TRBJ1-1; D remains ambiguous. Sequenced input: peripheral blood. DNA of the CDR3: TGTGCCAGTAGTATCCTAGGCGGGACTGAAGCTTTCTTT. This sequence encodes CASSILGGTEAFF.